Following are 14 T cell receptor beta chains from one sample sequenced in a study of CD8 T cells in ankylosing spondylitis. TCRdb re-called the 5' RACE reads through MiXCR, storing one row per CDR3 protein. The sample carries roughly 140,000 distinct CDR3 sequences, approximately 48% recorded once. The sample was synovial fluid, either unsorted or a sorted T cell fraction (not recorded which). The receptors stem from a male donor with ankylosing spondylitis.

The chain recombines TRBV5-1 with TRBJ2-1; no clear D. Germline CDR1 is SGHRS and CDR2 is YFSETQ. The CDR3 contains 15 residues. V was trimmed by 4 bases and J by 6 bases, leaving 17 bases between them. CDR3 coding DNA: TGCGCCAGCAGCCACGGATGGTTCGGTATCAATGAGCAGTTCTTC. Amino acids: CASSHGWFGINEQFF.

The chain employs TRBV6-1 and TRBJ2-2; 9 bases agree with TRBD2. CDR3 size: 16 residues. Per the germline V gene, CDR1 is MNHNS and CDR2 is SASEGT. The V segment lost 0 bases and the J segment 2 bases; nucleotides outside the gene matches: 1. The CDR3 DNA follows: TGTGCCAGCAGTGAAGCGACTAGCGGAAACACCGGGGAGCTGTTTTTT. Encoded protein: CASSEATSGNTGELFF.

This clonotype was seen once. The rearrangement uses TRBV5-1 and TRBJ1-1, with 8 bases lining up with TRBD1. The CDR3 sequence is 16 residues long. Germline V gene lookup returns CDR1 SGHRS and CDR2 YFSETQ. V shed 1 base, J shed 0 bases, and the junction held 5 bases outside the gene matches. The CDR3 loop is CASSLQWDRMNTEAFF. The CDR3 region has the DNA TGCGCCAGCAGCTTGCAATGGGACAGGATGAACACTGAAGCTTTCTTT.

This clonotype appeared a few times. The J gene is TRBJ2-1, the V gene TRBV20-1, with D perhaps TRBD2 (6 bases). Germline V gives CDR1 DFQATT, CDR2 SNEGSKA (reference sequence). This CDR3 region has 16 residues. Trimming cost V 5 bases and J 2 bases, with 19 bases left between them. The CDR3 region has the DNA TGCAGTGCTCTCCGGGACCCCGGGAGCGCCTACAATGAGCAGTTCTTC. Translating gives CSALRDPGSAYNEQFF.

This chain uses TRBV2 with TRBJ2-7; D is perhaps TRBD1 (6 bases). The length of the CDR3 is 13 residues. V was pared by 5 bases and J by 0 bases, with 8 bases between. Germline lookup yields CDR1 SNHLY and CDR2 FYNNEI. CDR3 loop: CASSRTASYEQYF. Here the CDR3 DNA reads TGTGCCAGCAGTCGGACAGCCTCCTACGAGCAGTACTTC.

In its sample, this clonotype was seen a few times. This chain connects TRBV5-1 to TRBJ1-5; 7 bases are a match to TRBD1. Germline loops: CDR1 SGHRS, CDR2 YFSETQ. The CDR3 totals 15 residues. Trimming cost V 0 bases and J 2 bases; bases outside gene matches: 2. The CDR3 bases are TGCGCCAGCAGCTTGGAGGGGGCGCGCAATCAGCCCCAGCATTTT. It encodes CASSLEGARNQPQHF.

This clonotype showed up just a few times. The CDR3 loop is CASSLSWRVSPLHF. For the CDR3, the DNA is TGTGCCAGCAGCCTGAGTTGGAGGGTGTCACCCCTCCACTTT. The chain joins TRBV4-2 to TRBJ1-6; no definite D call. There are 14 residues in the CDR3. The germline CDR1 and CDR2 sequences are LGHNA and YNFKEQ. The V end lost 4 bases, the J end lost 10 bases, and 14 bases lay between the germline ends.

This clonotype was seen only a few times. The V call is TRBV24-1, the J call TRBJ2-3; D is undetermined. The germline CDR1 and CDR2 sequences are KGHDR and SFDVKD. CDR3 length equals 15 residues. Trimming stripped 9 bases from V and 6 bases from J, with 21 bases between. The CDR3 is CATPIMSSFTDTQYF. CDR3 bases: TGTGCCACCCCCATCATGAGTTCTTTCACGGATACGCAGTATTTT.

This clonotype has a handful of counts. The V gene is TRBV28, the J gene TRBJ1-2; D is possibly TRBD1 (6 bases). V lost 6 bases and J 1 base, leaving 21 bases between the germline ends. The CDR3 has 17 residues. In germline, CDR1 is MDHEN, CDR2 SYDVKM. The CDR3 DNA reads TGTGCCAGCAGCCTACACCCATACAGGGACCTTAACTATGGCTACACCTTC. Its translation: CASSLHPYRDLNYGYTF.

The chain recombines TRBV4-3 with TRBJ2-2; 7 nucleotides agree with TRBD1. CDR1 is LGHNA and CDR2 is YSLEER in the germline V gene. The CDR3 has 17 residues. V lost 0 bases and J lost 7; bases outside the gene matches: 11. Here the CDR3 DNA reads TGCGCCAGCAGCCAAGAGGGGGAAGGGGGCGCGAGCGGGGAGCTGTTTTTT. Its translation is CASSQEGEGGASGELFF.

This clonotype was counted a single time. Its ends do not fully match the called genes, so a read error is possible. The chain couples TRBV5-1 to TRBJ2-4, with D tentatively TRBD1 (5 bases). This CDR3 spans 12 amino acids. The germline CDR1 and CDR2 sequences are SGHRS and YFSETQ. In nucleotides, the CDR3 is TGCGCCAGCAGCTTGGATCGGCAGGGCTCTGTCTTC. Amino acid sequence: CASSLDRQGSVF.

This clonotype was found a few times. The V call is TRBV12-3 or TRBV12-4, the J call TRBJ1-1, with 12 bases identical to TRBD1. V shed 6 bases, J shed 4 bases, and the junction held 6 bases outside the gene matches. CDR3 length: 15 residues. The CDR3 DNA is TGTGCCAGCAGGGGGACAGGGGGCCAAACCACTGAAGCTTTCTTT. This encodes CASRGTGGQTTEAFF.

The rearrangement joins TRBV20-1 to TRBJ1-3; TRBD1 might be the D (6 bases). CDR1 DFQATT and CDR2 SNEGSKA come from the germline V gene (reference sequence). The ends were cut back, 4 bases at V and 0 bases at J, with 10 bases in the middle. The CDR3 loop spans 14 amino acids. Here the CDR3 reads CSATDRHSGNTIYF. The CDR3 DNA reads TGCAGTGCTACGGACAGACACTCTGGAAACACCATATATTTT.

This clonotype appeared a few times. V is TRBV4-1 and J is TRBJ2-7; 9 bases are a match to TRBD2. The CDR3 extends over 15 amino acids. After removal of 1 base from V and 3 bases from J, the junction contained 4 bases not matched to a gene. Per germline, CDR1 MGHRA and CDR2 YSYEKL. CDR3 residues: CASSQVAGESYEQYF. The CDR3 DNA reads TGCGCCAGCAGCCAAGTAGCGGGGGAGAGCTACGAGCAGTACTTC.